This is a list of T cell receptor beta chains from one sample in a study of cytomegalovirus exposure and HLA in healthy donors. Only in-frame clones appear in the TCRdb table, and some are missing; sequencing was by immunoSEQ multiplex PCR. Of approximately 90,000 clones listed, approximately 7.6% are singletons. Material: PBMCs. The receptor set was obtained from a man aged 45 to 65 in good health and CMV-seronegative. The CDR3 runs from the conserved cysteine through the conserved F or W. The order of the fields is V gene, D gene, J gene, clone size, CDR3 protein, CDR3 DNA. The D gene is left open where the match is weak. Clone size appears in some rows only: once, few, many, or a class for an expanded clone.

>TRBV28|TRBD2|TRBJ2-7|.
CASIAGGIGEQYF
TGTGCCAGCATAGCGGGGGGAATTGGCGAGCAGTACTTC
>TRBV30|.|TRBJ2-7|.
CAWSVGLSYEQYF
TGTGCCTGGAGTGTGGGCCTTTCCTACGAGCAGTACTTC
>TRBV4-2|TRBD2|TRBJ2-5|.
CASSPGTTSQETQYF
TGTGCCAGCAGCCCGGGGACTACCAGCCAAGAGACCCAGTACTTC
>TRBV2|.|TRBJ1-1|few
CASRHDDSNTEAFF
TGTGCCAGCAGACACGATGACAGCAACACTGAAGCTTTCTTT
>TRBV28|TRBD1|TRBJ1-6|few
CASSLGQGGVSPLHF
TGTGCCAGCAGTTTAGGGCAGGGGGGAGTCTCACCCCTCCACTTT
>TRBV7-2|TRBD1|TRBJ1-5|.
CASSRDRGGRNQPQHF
TGTGCCAGCAGCCGGGACAGGGGTGGCAGGAATCAGCCCCAGCATTTT
>TRBV19|TRBD1|TRBJ1-6|.
CASRRDSLNSPLHF
TGTGCCAGTAGAAGGGACAGTTTGAATTCACCCCTCCACTTT
>TRBV9|TRBD2|TRBJ2-3|few
CASSGSGEFTDTQYF
TGTGCCAGCAGTGGTAGCGGGGAGTTCACAGATACGCAGTATTTT
>TRBV2|.|TRBJ1-3|.
CASRQGSGNTIYF
TGTGCCAGCCGACAAGGCTCTGGAAACACCATATATTTT
>TRBV6-5|TRBD1|TRBJ1-2|many
CASRGTGRQDGYTF
TGTGCCAGCAGGGGGACAGGGAGGCAGGATGGCTACACCTTC
>TRBV11-2|TRBD2|TRBJ2-7|few
CASSLQKWTSWSSYEQYF
TGTGCCAGCAGCTTACAAAAATGGACTAGCTGGAGCTCCTACGAGCAGTACTTC